This record covers a single T cell receptor beta chain. Its matching antigen is unknown. Stated time point: late sampling 161 to 241 days after vaccination in a few convalescent patients. As for treatment: roughly nine-day PBMC culture with coronavirus spike peptide pools or control peptides (ViraFEST assay). This CDR3 is built from 14 residues. V lost 2 bases to trimming and J lost 4 bases, with 10 bases between them. Germline V gene sequence: CDR1 LGHNA, CDR2 YNFKEQ. The Oncomine TCR Beta short-read assay was applied to DNA of cultured CD4+ T cells. MiXCR was run by TCRdb on the PCR reads, yielding one entry per CDR3 protein. Of 20,000 to 25,000 distinct CDR3 sequences listed, about a third are singletons. The record originates from a study of vaccination and CD4 T cells after COVID-19. At the level of the study: Typically, post-vaccine samples were obtained a median 72 days after dose two, within a range of 14 to 241. A few convalescent patients gave samples at day 14 and days 161 to 241 post-vaccination. Overlapping SARS-CoV-2, HCoV-NL63, HCoV-OC43 and HCoV-229E spike peptides stimulated the cells. Findings of the study overall: Analysis of convalescent patients found that 304 of 307 vaccine-specific clones were spike mono-reactive.

The V and J genes are TRBV4-2 and TRBJ2-3; D may match TRBD1 or TRBD2 (5 bases each). The origin of this receptor is a human donor who had recovered from COVID-19. The starting material was CD4+ T cells from blood, cultured in vitro, obtained about 7 months after SARS-CoV-2 vaccination. CDR3 DNA: TGTGCCAGCAGCCAAAGGGGAGAGGCAGATACGCAGTATTTT. This gives the protein CASSQRGEADTQYF.